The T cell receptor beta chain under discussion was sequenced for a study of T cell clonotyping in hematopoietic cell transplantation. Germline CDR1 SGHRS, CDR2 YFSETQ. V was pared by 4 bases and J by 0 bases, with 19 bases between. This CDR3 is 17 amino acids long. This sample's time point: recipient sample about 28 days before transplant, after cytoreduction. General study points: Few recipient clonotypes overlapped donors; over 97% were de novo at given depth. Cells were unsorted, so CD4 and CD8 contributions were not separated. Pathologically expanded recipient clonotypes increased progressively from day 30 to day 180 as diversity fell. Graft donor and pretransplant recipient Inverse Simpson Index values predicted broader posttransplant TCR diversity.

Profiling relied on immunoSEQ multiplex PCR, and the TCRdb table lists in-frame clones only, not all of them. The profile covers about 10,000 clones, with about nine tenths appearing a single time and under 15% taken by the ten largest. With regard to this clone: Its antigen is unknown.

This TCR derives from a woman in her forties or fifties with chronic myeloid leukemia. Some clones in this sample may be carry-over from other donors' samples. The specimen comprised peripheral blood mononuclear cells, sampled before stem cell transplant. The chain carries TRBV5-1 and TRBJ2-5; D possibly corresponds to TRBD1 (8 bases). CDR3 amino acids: CASSRGRDRKYQETQYF. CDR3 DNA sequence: TGCGCCAGCAGCCGGGGGAGGGACAGGAAGTACCAAGAGACCCAGTACTTC.